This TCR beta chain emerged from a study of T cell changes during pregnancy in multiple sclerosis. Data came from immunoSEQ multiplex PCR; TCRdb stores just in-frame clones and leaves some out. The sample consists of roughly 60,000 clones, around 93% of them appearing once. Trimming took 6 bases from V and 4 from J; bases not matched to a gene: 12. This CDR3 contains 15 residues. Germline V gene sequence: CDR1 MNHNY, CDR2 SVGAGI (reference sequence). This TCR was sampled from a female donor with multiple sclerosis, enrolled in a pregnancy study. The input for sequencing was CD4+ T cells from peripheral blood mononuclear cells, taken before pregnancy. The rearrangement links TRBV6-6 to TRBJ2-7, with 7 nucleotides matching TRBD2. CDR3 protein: CASRLIASGKYEQYF. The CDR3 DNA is TGTGCCAGCAGGTTAATAGCTAGCGGCAAGTACGAGCAGTACTTC.